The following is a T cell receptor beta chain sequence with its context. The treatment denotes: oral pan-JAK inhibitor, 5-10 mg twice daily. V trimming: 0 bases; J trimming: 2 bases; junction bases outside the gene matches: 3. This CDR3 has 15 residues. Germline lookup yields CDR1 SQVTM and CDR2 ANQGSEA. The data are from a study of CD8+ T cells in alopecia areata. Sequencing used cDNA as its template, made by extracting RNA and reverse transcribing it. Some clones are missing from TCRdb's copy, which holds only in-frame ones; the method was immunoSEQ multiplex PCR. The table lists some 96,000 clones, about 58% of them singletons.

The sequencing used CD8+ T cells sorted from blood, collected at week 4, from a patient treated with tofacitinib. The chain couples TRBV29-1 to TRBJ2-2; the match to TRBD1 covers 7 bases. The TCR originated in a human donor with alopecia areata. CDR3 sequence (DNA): TGCAGCGTTGAAGACACAGGGGATAACACCGGGGAGCTGTTTTTT. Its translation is CSVEDTGDNTGELFF.